The clone carrying this T cell receptor beta chain was counted many times. Its antigen is undetermined. This specimen belongs to a study of T cell repertoires in cytomegalovirus infection. The study's findings and limits: Dominating the ex vivo response were TCR beta clonotypes that were CMV-specific and HLA-C-restricted.

TCRdb processed the reads anew with MiXCR; each CDR3 protein has one entry. Counted here are over 100,000 distinct CDR3 sequences, about 15% occurring once; the ten biggest clones make up more than 7%. The CDR3 has 14 residues. Germline values: CDR1 SGHTA, CDR2 FQGNSA. V was clipped by 4 bases and J by 5 bases; unmatched bases: 5. Sequenced: PBMCs. This receptor was identified in a human donor in good health (CMV status not recorded). Some clones in this sample may be carry-over from other donors' samples. The rearrangement uses TRBV7-2 and TRBJ1-1, with TRBD1 identical over 9 bases. CDR3 sequence: CASSSDRGRTEAFF. The CDR3 region has the DNA TGTGCCAGCAGCTCGGACAGGGGAAGGACTGAAGCTTTCTTT.